At least ten counts were recorded for the clone carrying this T cell receptor (beta chain). Its antigen is not identified. The data derive from a study of response to subunit inactivated influenza vaccine. Germline lookup yields CDR1 SGHRS and CDR2 YFSETQ. This CDR3 region has 16 residues. The ends lost 4 bases at V and 13 bases at J; junction bases unmatched: 11. TCRdb processed the RT-PCR reads anew with MiXCR; each CDR3 protein has one entry. Of about 160,000 distinct CDR3 sequences in the sample, 11% are singletons; the top ten hold roughly an eighth. Study-wide findings and caveats: New T cells are recruited in small numbers by each seasonal influenza vaccination, according to the authors' suggestion.

Material: non-naive T cells sorted from PBMCs, obtained 35 to 45 days after vaccination. This clonotype was sampled from a man between 45 and 60 years old who received an inactivated influenza vaccine. The rearrangement joins TRBV5-1 to TRBJ2-1, with 16 bases that match TRBD2. CDR3 sequence reads: CASSDGTSGRAEFQFF. Here the CDR3 DNA reads TGCGCCAGCAGCGACGGGACTAGCGGGAGGGCCGAGTTTCAGTTCTTC.